This TCR beta chain was retrieved from a study of response to subunit inactivated influenza vaccine. Details on this clonotype: Its specificity is unknown.

With 5 bases removed from V and 11 bases from J, the gap between germline ends came to 29 bases. Germline V gives CDR1 DFQATT, CDR2 SNEGSKA (reference sequence). The CDR3 is made up of 16 amino acids. TCRdb recomputed calls from the RT-PCR reads with MiXCR, one row per CDR3 protein. The sample has around 790,000 distinct CDR3 sequences; around 20% are singletons. Study findings and constraints: Each seasonal flu vaccination may recruit only limited new T cells, authors suggested.

This sample comprised PBMCs from blood, obtained 5 days after vaccination. The source of this sequence is a man aged 45-60 years who received an inactivated influenza vaccine. The rearrangement joins TRBV20-1 to TRBJ2-3, with D perhaps TRBD2 (6 bases). CDR3 protein: CSAAGWSGSLQEGQYF. For the CDR3, the DNA is TGCAGTGCTGCCGGGTGGAGCGGATCTCTTCAGGAGGGGCAGTATTTT.